This TCR beta chain was sequenced during a study of blood T cell repertoires in COVID-19. CDR3 size: 15 residues. Trimming shortened V by 4 bases and J by 0 bases, and 12 bases separated the two germline ends. Germline CDR1 MRHNA, CDR2 SNTAGT. This table comes from immunoSEQ multiplex PCR, and its TCRdb copy is limited to in-frame clones, with some not included. The table shows 85,000 to 120,000 clones, with 80% to 95% occurring only once. J is TRBJ1-2 and V is TRBV6-4; D gene ambiguous. This sequence was found in a woman between 50 and 59 years old with COVID-19, enrolled during active disease. The sequenced sample was peripheral blood. The CDR3 sequence is CASSGWAPTNYGYTF. The CDR3 DNA is TGTGCCAGCAGTGGCTGGGCCCCCACTAACTATGGCTACACCTTC.